This T cell receptor beta chain derives from a study of shared clonotypes between healthy human individuals. The assay was immunoSEQ multiplex PCR, and TCRdb's table has in-frame clones only and misses some. The profile shows a few hundred thousand clones, roughly 79% of them singletons. As for this clone: This same CDR3 is encoded by further DNA sequences in the sample.

V lost 2 bases and J 2 bases, leaving 10 bases between the germline ends. The CDR3 loop spans 15 amino acids. The germline V gene has CDR1 MDHEN and CDR2 SYDVKM. The sequence was obtained from a woman between 40 and 55 years old in good health. Some clones in this sample may be carry-over from other donors' samples. Material for sequencing was PBMCs. The gene calls are TRBV28 and TRBJ1-3; D possibly corresponds to TRBD1 (5 bases). In DNA form, the CDR3 reads TGTGCCAGCAGTTTACAAGGGACGGCTGGAAACACCATATATTTT. Its protein product is CASSLQGTAGNTIYF.